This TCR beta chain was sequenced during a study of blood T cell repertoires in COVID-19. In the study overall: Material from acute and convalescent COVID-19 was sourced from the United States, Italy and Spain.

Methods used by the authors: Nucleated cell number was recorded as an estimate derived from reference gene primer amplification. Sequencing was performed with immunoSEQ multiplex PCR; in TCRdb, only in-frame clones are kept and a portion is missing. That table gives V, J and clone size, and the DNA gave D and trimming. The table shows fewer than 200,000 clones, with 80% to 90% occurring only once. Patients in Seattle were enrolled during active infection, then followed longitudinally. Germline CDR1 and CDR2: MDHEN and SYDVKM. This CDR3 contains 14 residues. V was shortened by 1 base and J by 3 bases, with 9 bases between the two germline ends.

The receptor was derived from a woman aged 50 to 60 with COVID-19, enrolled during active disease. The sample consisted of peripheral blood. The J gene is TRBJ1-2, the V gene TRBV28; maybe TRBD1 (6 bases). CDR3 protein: CASSLSGVDYGYTF. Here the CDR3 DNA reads TGTGCCAGCAGTTTATCAGGGGTTGACTATGGCTACACCTTC.